A selection of T cell receptor beta chains follows, all from one sample in a study of T-cell reconstitution after alpha-beta-depleted transplantation in children. TCRdb fed the PCR reads into MiXCR, producing one record per CDR3 protein. The table includes about 610,000 distinct CDR3 sequences, more than 9% detected once. The input for sequencing was PBMCs from the stem cell graft donor, taken from the stem cell graft. These receptors came from a human donor who donated a stem cell graft to a child with acute myeloid leukemia. CDR3s include the opening cysteine and the closing phenylalanine or tryptophan. A D gene is named only where the DNA matches it firmly. Not all rows give a size; the values are once, few, many and, for expanded clones, a class.

len	v_gene	d_gene	j_gene	abundance	CDR3nt	CDR3aa
12	TRBV29-1	NA	TRBJ1-2	NA	TGCAGCGTTGAAGTTGGCGGGGGTCTAGGGGCCTTC	CSVEVGGGLGAF
17	TRBV7-9	TRBD1	TRBJ2-7	NA	TGTGCCAGCAGTCTCTCGCTTACAGGGGGCATAGTAGACGAGCAGTACTTC	CASSLSLTGGIVDEQYF
15	TRBV27	NA	TRBJ2-1	many	TGTGCCAGCAGTGCACAGACTGCATTTTGGGATGAGCAGTTCTTC	CASSAQTAFWDEQFF
12	TRBV5-1	NA	TRBJ2-1	NA	TGCGCCAGCAGTTGGAATTCGAATGAGCAGTTCTTC	CASSWNSNEQFF
14	TRBV18	NA	TRBJ2-1	NA	TGTGCCAGCTCACCGGGGGGAAACTACAATGAGCAGTTCTTC	CASSPGGNYNEQFF
16	TRBV5-6	TRBD2	TRBJ2-1	NA	TGTGCCAGCACCCTATCGACTAGCGGGGGCTACAATGAGCAGTTCTTC	CASTLSTSGGYNEQFF
15	TRBV6-5	NA	TRBJ2-3	many	TGTGCCAGCAGTTACTCTACCGGGACTCCCTCTACGCAGTATTTT	CASSYSTGTPSTQYF
15	TRBV5-1	TRBD2	TRBJ2-1	NA	TGCGCCAGCAGCTCCGGACTAGGCTTAGGCAATGAGCAGTTCTTC	CASSSGLGLGNEQFF
16	TRBV4-2	NA	TRBJ2-7	many	TGTGCCAGCAGCCAAGATGCGACGGCCGCCTCGGCCGAGCAGTACTTC	CASSQDATAASAEQYF
16	TRBV10-3	TRBD2	TRBJ2-1	NA	TGTGCCATCAGTGAGAGTCGACTAGCCCCAGGCGATGAGCAGTTCTTC	CAISESRLAPGDEQFF
12	TRBV7-2	NA	TRBJ2-5	many	TGTGCCAGCACCTCCGTCCAGGGGACCCAGTACTTC	CASTSVQGTQYF
14	TRBV7-3	TRBD1	TRBJ1-1	NA	TGTGCCAGCAGCTTGACAGGGGTTCAAACTGAAGCTTTCTTT	CASSLTGVQTEAFF
14	TRBV15	TRBD1	TRBJ1-6	few	TGTGCCACCAGGACAGGGGGTTATAATTCACCCCTCCACTTT	CATRTGGYNSPLHF
15	TRBV5-1	TRBD1	TRBJ1-6	few	TGCGCCAGCAGCTTGGAGGGGACAGGGGATTCACCCCTCCACTTT	CASSLEGTGDSPLHF
14	TRBV15	NA	TRBJ2-7	many	TGTGCCACCAGTTCCGGGGGTTTGGGTTACGAGCAGTACTTC	CATSSGGLGYEQYF
15	TRBV12-3/TRBV12-4	TRBD1	TRBJ2-7	NA	TGTGCCAGCAGCCATCCGGACAGGGGGGCCTACGAGCAGTACTTC	CASSHPDRGAYEQYF
17	TRBV11-2	NA	TRBJ2-3	once	TGTGCCAGCAGCTTAAGCGTCCCGGGACTTCTCACAGATACGCAGTATTTT	CASSLSVPGLLTDTQYF
21	TRBV5-1	NA	TRBJ2-3	few	TGCGCCAGCAGCCGCTCGCGGTGGTTCAGTCGGGAAGCGGAGAGCGCAGATACGCAGTATTTT	CASSRSRWFSREAESADTQYF
14	TRBV21-1	NA	TRBJ1-1	few	TGTGCCAGCAGCAGAGAGACTGGGAACACTGAAGCTTTCTTT	CASSRETGNTEAFF
15	TRBV11-2	NA	TRBJ2-4	NA	TGTGCCAGCCGGGGGGCGGTGATAGCCAAAAACATTCAGTACTTC	CASRGAVIAKNIQYF
16	TRBV20-1	NA	TRBJ1-6	many	TGCAGTGCTAAATTGACAGGAGCGGTGATTAATTCACCCCTCCACTTT	CSAKLTGAVINSPLHF
13	TRBV7-9	TRBD1	TRBJ2-1	many	TGTGCCTACTTTCGGGACAGGGCGGATGAGCAGTTCTTC	CAYFRDRADEQFF
15	TRBV28	NA	TRBJ1-3	few	TGTGCCAGCAGTTCAGGGACAATTTCTGGAAACACCATATATTTT	CASSSGTISGNTIYF
11	TRBV18	NA	TRBJ2-7	NA	TGTGCCAGCCTTAACAGGGACGAGCAGTACTTC	CASLNRDEQYF
16	TRBV29-1	TRBD1	TRBJ1-1	few	TGCAGCGTTGAAGATCTCGGGACAGTTCTTTGGACTGAAGCTTTCTTT	CSVEDLGTVLWTEAFF
13	TRBV5-1	TRBD1	TRBJ1-1	few	TGCGCCAGCAGCTGGGCAGGGGGCACTGAAGCTTTCTTT	CASSWAGGTEAFF
14	TRBV6-2/TRBV6-3	NA	TRBJ2-7	few	TGTGCCAGCAAGAGTCCATTCTTCTCCTACGAGCAGTACTTC	CASKSPFFSYEQYF
13	TRBV7-9	TRBD1	TRBJ1-1	many	TGTGCCAGCAGACGCGGACAGGTAACTGAAGCTTTCTTT	CASRRGQVTEAFF
18	TRBV4-3	TRBD2	TRBJ2-1	NA	TGCGCCAGCAGCCAGCCAGGACTAGCGGTTTTCGGGGGCAATGAGCAGTTCTTC	CASSQPGLAVFGGNEQFF
16	TRBV7-9	TRBD1	TRBJ2-7	few	TGTGCCAGCAGCTACCTGGGTGTGACAGGGGTCTACGAGCAGTACTTC	CASSYLGVTGVYEQYF
12	TRBV18	NA	TRBJ1-5	NA	TGTGCCAGCTCCCAAAACGATCAGCCCCAGCATTTT	CASSQNDQPQHF
13	TRBV28	NA	TRBJ2-1	few	TGTGCCAGCCAGCGCAGCTCCTACAATGAGCAGTTCTTC	CASQRSSYNEQFF
14	TRBV5-1	NA	TRBJ2-7	few	TGCGCCAGCAGCTTAGTGAGGGAATTGTTCGAGCAGTACTTC	CASSLVRELFEQYF
16	TRBV9	TRBD2	TRBJ2-1	NA	TGTGCCAGCAGCGTAGAACCGGGAGGGCCTTACAATGAGCAGTTCTTC	CASSVEPGGPYNEQFF
15	TRBV20-1	NA	TRBJ2-2	NA	TGCAGTGCTTCCCTCGGGGGCGAATGGGCCGGGGAGCTGTTTTTT	CSASLGGEWAGELFF
15	TRBV5-1	NA	TRBJ2-7	few	TGCGCCAGCAGCCCGGCTCCCCCACGGATCTCCGAGCAGTACTTC	CASSPAPPRISEQYF
16	TRBV27	NA	TRBJ1-5	many	TGTGCCAGCAGTATCCGGGCCTCCTCGGGGAATCAGCCCCAGCATTTT	CASSIRASSGNQPQHF
14	TRBV5-1	NA	TRBJ2-2	many	TGCGCCAGCAGCTTTGAGTCCCACACCGGGGAGCTGTTTTTT	CASSFESHTGELFF
17	TRBV11-2	TRBD2	TRBJ2-1	NA	TGTGCCAGCAGTCATCTGAGGGGACTAGCGGCCTACAATGAGCAGTTCTTC	CASSHLRGLAAYNEQFF
15	TRBV11-3	TRBD2	TRBJ2-1	few	TGTGCCAGCAGCCCGGGGGGGGAAGACTACAATGAGCAGTTCTTC	CASSPGGEDYNEQFF